Below, 29 T cell receptor beta chains from the same sample are listed, as sequenced in a study of CD8 T cells in ankylosing spondylitis. One entry per CDR3 protein results from TCRdb running MiXCR on the 5' RACE reads. The sample holds more than 60,000 distinct CDR3 sequences; about 5.4% are singletons and the top ten take approximately 2.1%. Specimen: blood, either unsorted or a sorted T cell fraction (not recorded which). The receptors originated from a male donor with ankylosing spondylitis or in good health (not recorded which).

The chain recombines TRBV5-1 with TRBJ2-2, with D perhaps TRBD1 or TRBD2 (5 bases each). This CDR3 has 14 residues. Germline CDR1 and CDR2: SGHRS and YFSETQ. Trimming cost V 5 bases and J 2 bases, with 10 bases left between them. The CDR3: CASSVGTNTGELFF. The CDR3 bases are TGCGCCAGCAGTGTTGGGACCAACACCGGGGAGCTGTTTTTT. The full variable domain, in which reference TRBV5-1 and TRBJ2-2 provide the parts outside the CDR3, is KAGVTQTPRYLIKTRGQQVTLSCSPISGHRSVSWYQQTPGQGLQFLFEYFSETQRNKGNFPGRFSGRQFSNSRSEMNVSTLELGDSALYLCASSVGTNTGELFFGEGSRLTVL.

This clonotype was recorded at least ten times. The chain recombines TRBV28 with TRBJ2-3; 12 bases map to TRBD2. The CDR3 has 15 amino acids. The V gene's germline CDR1 is MDHEN and CDR2 SYDVKM. J was trimmed by 6 bases and V by 4 bases; bases with no gene match: 5. CDR3 in amino acids: CASSYRLAGVDTQYF. The CDR3 DNA follows: TGTGCCAGCAGTTATCGACTAGCGGGGGTGGATACGCAGTATTTT.

This clonotype was seen at least ten times. The chain joins TRBV10-3 to TRBJ2-3; D is perhaps TRBD2 (7 bases). Germline CDR1 reads ENHRY; CDR2 reads SYGVKD. The length of the CDR3 is 15 residues. V was trimmed by 2 bases and J by 4 bases, leaving 13 bases between them. The CDR3 is CAISERGAGADTQYF. In DNA form, the CDR3 reads TGTGCCATCAGTGAGCGGGGGGCGGGGGCAGATACGCAGTATTTT.

In this sample, this clonotype turned up many times. The chain joins TRBV18 to TRBJ1-1; 8 bases align to TRBD1. Germline V gives CDR1 KGHSH, CDR2 LQKENI. The V gene end was trimmed by 3 bases and the J gene end by 0 bases; junction bases not matched to a gene: 3. The CDR3 has 15 residues. The CDR3: CASSPTGDMNTEAFF. The CDR3 DNA follows: TGTGCCAGCTCACCGACAGGGGATATGAACACTGAAGCTTTCTTT.

Many counts were recorded for this clonotype. This chain joins TRBV10-3 and TRBJ2-7; 11 nucleotides line up with TRBD1. V gave up 5 bases and J gave up 6 bases; unmatched junction bases: 3. This CDR3 is built from 13 residues. In germline, CDR1 is ENHRY, CDR2 SYGVKD. The CDR3 is CAISRDRGTEQYF. For the CDR3, the DNA is TGTGCCATCAGTCGGGACAGGGGGACCGAGCAGTACTTC.

This clonotype was recorded many times. The rearrangement links TRBV28 to TRBJ2-3; 10 bases agree with TRBD1. The length of the CDR3 is 16 residues. The V gene's germline CDR1 is MDHEN and CDR2 SYDVKM. V dropped 6 bases and J dropped 4; count of bases not matched to a gene: 10. CDR3 nucleotide sequence: TGTGCCAGCAGCCGGGACAGGGGAGGTATTCCAGATACGCAGTATTTT. Translating gives CASSRDRGGIPDTQYF.

This clonotype was found a few times. J is TRBJ1-1 and V is TRBV30, with a possible D match to TRBD1 (5 bases). Trimming cost V 2 bases and J 8 bases, with 9 bases left between them. The CDR3 sequence is 11 residues long. Germline CDR1 and CDR2: GTSNPN and SVGIG (reference sequence). CDR3 sequence (DNA): TGTGCCTGGAGTATAGACAGCGAAGCTTTCTTT. It codes for CAWSIDSEAFF.

At least ten counts were recorded for this clonotype. The V gene is TRBV7-3, the J gene TRBJ1-1; 9 nucleotides line up with TRBD1. This CDR3 contains 13 residues. Germline CDR1 is SGHTA and CDR2 is FQGTGA. The ends lost 2 bases at V and 5 bases at J; junction bases unmatched: 0. The CDR3 nucleotides read TGTGCCAGCAGCTTAGGACAGGGGACTGAAGCTTTCTTT. The encoded protein is CASSLGQGTEAFF.

At least ten counts were recorded for this clonotype. V gene TRBV5-1 combines with J gene TRBJ1-5; TRBD1 might be the D (5 bases). The germline V gene encodes CDR1 SGHRS and CDR2 YFSETQ. The CDR3 sequence is 15 residues long. V gave up 1 base and J gave up 0 bases, with 8 bases separating them. CDR3 sequence reads: CASSLLGASNQPQHF. CDR3 sequence (DNA): TGCGCCAGCAGCTTGTTAGGGGCTAGCAATCAGCCCCAGCATTTT.

The table lists this clonotype with many counts. The chain is built from TRBV5-1 and TRBJ2-5, with 7 bases identical to TRBD1. From germline, CDR1 is SGHRS and CDR2 YFSETQ. The CDR3 totals 14 residues. V dropped 0 bases and J dropped 1; count of bases not matched to a gene: 0. CDR3 residues: CASSLGDSQETQYF. DNA for the CDR3: TGCGCCAGCAGCTTGGGGGACAGCCAAGAGACCCAGTACTTC.

In its sample, this clonotype was seen many times. The chain has TRBV12-3 or TRBV12-4 and TRBJ2-6, with D maybe TRBD2 (5 bases). The V and J ends lost 6 bases and 0 bases respectively, with 15 bases between them. The CDR3 spans 17 residues. As DNA, the CDR3 is TGTGCCAGCAGCCTAGGACCCCTAGCCTCTGGGGCCAACGTCCTGACTTTC. Its translation: CASSLGPLASGANVLTF.

The table lists this clonotype with many counts. This chain uses TRBV6-5 with TRBJ2-1; D is uncertain. The germline V and J ends were trimmed by 2 bases and 10 bases, with 12 bases remaining between them. This CDR3 is built from 13 residues. The germline CDR1 and CDR2 sequences are MNHEY and SVGAGI. The CDR3, as DNA: TGTGCCAGCAGTTACGGTTTGAAAAGGGAGCAGTTCTTC. It encodes CASSYGLKREQFF.

At least ten counts were recorded for this clonotype. CDR3 sequence (DNA): TGTGCCAGCAGTTTACGAGTGCTAGCGGGGGGGCTAACCGGGGAGCTGTTTTTT. Residues: CASSLRVLAGGLTGELFF. V is TRBV28 and J is TRBJ2-2, with 12 bases identical to TRBD2. V was pared by 2 bases and J by 5 bases, with 9 bases of the junction left unmatched. Germline V CDR1 and CDR2: MDHEN, SYDVKM. The CDR3 has 18 amino acids. The full variable domain, in which reference TRBV28 and TRBJ2-2 provide the parts outside the CDR3, is DVKVTQSSRYLVKRTGEKVFLECVQDMDHENMFWYRQDPGLGLRLIYFSYDVKMKEKGDIPEGYSVSREKKERFSLILESASTNQTSMYLCASSLRVLAGGLTGELFFGEGSRLTVL.

This clonotype was found many times. The rearrangement joins TRBV28 to TRBJ2-5; D possibly corresponds to TRBD1 (5 bases). Trimming took off 6 bases at V and 0 bases at J, with 8 bases between the two ends. CDR1 is MDHEN, CDR2 SYDVKM, per germline. The CDR3 has 13 residues. The CDR3 coding sequence is TGTGCCAGCAGACAGGTGTACCAAGAGACCCAGTACTTC. The encoded protein is CASRQVYQETQYF.

This clonotype occurred many times. The gene calls are TRBV28 and TRBJ2-6; weak D call: TRBD1 (5 bases). Trimming shortened V by 0 bases and J by 4 bases, and 10 bases separated the two germline ends. CDR1 is MDHEN and CDR2 is SYDVKM in the germline V gene. The CDR3 length is 16 residues. The CDR3 sequence: CASSLWQGSGANVLTF. The CDR3 DNA follows: TGTGCCAGCAGTTTATGGCAGGGATCAGGGGCCAACGTCCTGACTTTC.

This clonotype was seen repeatedly, ten times or more. This chain connects TRBV24-1 to TRBJ2-5, with 7 positions matching TRBD2. CDR1 and CDR2 (germline): KGHDR, SFDVKD. The trim removed 3 bases at V and 5 bases at J, leaving 8 bases unmatched. The length of the CDR3 is 15 residues. Here the CDR3 reads CATSDTRASGETQYF. CDR3 nucleotides: TGTGCCACCAGTGATACCCGCGCTAGCGGCGAGACCCAGTACTTC.

This clonotype was counted many times. The rearrangement joins TRBV10-3 to TRBJ2-2, with D tentatively TRBD1 (6 bases). V gave up 6 bases and J gave up 1 base, with 12 bases separating them. In germline, CDR1 is ENHRY, CDR2 SYGVKD. This CDR3 has 15 amino acids. In DNA, the CDR3 is TGTGCCATCAGACAGGACAGCCTGAACACCGGGGAGCTGTTTTTT. Amino acid sequence: CAIRQDSLNTGELFF.

The sample holds many counts of this clonotype. The gene calls are TRBV20-1 and TRBJ2-1; 11 bases fit TRBD2. This CDR3 has 15 residues. Germline values: CDR1 DFQATT, CDR2 SNEGSKA (reference sequence). The trim removed 3 bases at V and 8 bases at J, leaving 9 bases unmatched. The DNA of the CDR3 is TGCAGTGCTAGCCTGCTAGCGGGGGGCCTCCATGAGCAGTTCTTC. It translates to CSASLLAGGLHEQFF.

This clonotype was counted many times. The chain employs TRBV6-5 and TRBJ1-1, with D possibly being TRBD1 (6 bases). Trimming left V 11 bases short and J 4 bases short, with 14 bases between. This CDR3 has 12 amino acids. Germline lookup yields CDR1 MNHEY and CDR2 SVGAGI. The CDR3 protein is CAVAGAGTEAFF. The CDR3 DNA is TGTGCCGTAGCGGGGGCTGGCACTGAAGCTTTCTTT.

This clonotype has ten or more counts. This rearrangement joins TRBV9 to TRBJ2-1, with a tentative D call TRBD2 (6 bases). CDR1 is SGDLS and CDR2 is YYNGEE in the germline V gene. The CDR3 sequence is 17 residues long. The V end was cut by 0 bases, the J end by 8 bases, with 21 bases between. Here the CDR3 DNA reads TGTGCCAGCAGCGTAGCCTCGGAGGCGGGGTCTTTGGATGAGCAGTTCTTC. This gives the protein CASSVASEAGSLDEQFF.

Many counts were recorded for this clonotype. The chain has TRBV27 and TRBJ2-1, with 11 bases identical to TRBD1. Trimming removed 5 bases from V and 14 bases from J; junction bases left unmatched: 8. The germline V gene encodes CDR1 MNHEY and CDR2 SMNVEV (reference sequence). The CDR3 contains 13 residues. The CDR3 region has the DNA TGTGCCAGCAGTAGGACAGGGGGCGCTGGAAAGTTCTTC. Translation gives CASSRTGGAGKFF.

This clonotype was seen ten or more times. This chain connects TRBV28 to TRBJ1-1, with TRBD1 matching 7 bases. The CDR3 length is 16 residues. Germline V gene data show CDR1 as MDHEN and CDR2 as SYDVKM. V gave up 6 bases and J gave up 0 bases; unmatched junction bases: 10. As DNA, the CDR3 is TGTGCCAGCAGCTCGCCGGGACAGCAGTTGAACACTGAAGCTTTCTTT. It codes for CASSSPGQQLNTEAFF.

This clonotype is a singleton in its sample. A much larger clone differs from this one at a single base, so this may be a read error. Here the CDR3 DNA reads TGTACCAGCAGGGACTACCGAGAGACCCAGTACTTC. This gives the protein CTSRDYRETQYF. This rearrangement joins TRBV28 to TRBJ2-5; 7 nucleotides match TRBD2. Germline V CDR1 and CDR2: MDHEN, SYDVKM. This CDR3 is built from 12 residues.

This clonotype was counted between two and nine times. The J gene is TRBJ2-7, the V gene TRBV7-3; TRBD1 aligns across 9 bases. The germline gives CDR1 SGHTA, CDR2 FQGTGA. The ends lost 3 bases at V and 5 bases at J; junction bases unmatched: 11. The CDR3 totals 16 residues. The CDR3 loop is CASSFGPGTGLNEQYF. CDR3 sequence (DNA): TGTGCCAGCAGCTTCGGTCCCGGGACAGGGCTTAACGAGCAGTACTTC.

The V call is TRBV4-2, the J call TRBJ2-3, with 9 positions matching TRBD2. CDR3 length: 15 amino acids. Germline values: CDR1 LGHNA, CDR2 YNFKEQ. Unmatched junction bases numbered 7, after V lost 4 bases and J lost 5 bases. In nucleotides, the CDR3 is TGTGCCAGCAGCCCTGTGGCGGGGGGGCAAGATACGCAGTATTTT. This sequence encodes CASSPVAGGQDTQYF.

The table lists this clonotype with many counts. The rearrangement uses TRBV4-1 and TRBJ2-1; D gene unclear. The V end lost 4 bases, the J end lost 4 bases, and 17 bases lay between the germline ends. Germline V gene sequence: CDR1 MGHRA, CDR2 YSYEKL. CDR3 length: 16 amino acids. CDR3 coding DNA: TGCGCCAGCAGCCCTTCTGGGTATACGTTGTACAATGAGCAGTTCTTC. Protein product: CASSPSGYTLYNEQFF.

In this sample, this clonotype turned up many times. The chain is built from TRBV7-3 and TRBJ2-3; no firm D call. CDR1 and CDR2 from the germline V gene are SGHTA and FQGTGA. Trimming took 5 bases from V and 10 from J, leaving 16 bases between them. This CDR3 contains 13 residues. The CDR3: CASSANIGLAQYF. The CDR3 coding sequence is TGTGCCAGCAGCGCCAATATAGGGTTAGCGCAGTATTTT. The full variable domain, completed using reference TRBV7-3 and TRBJ2-3, is GAGVSQTPSNKVTEKGKYVELRCDPISGHTALYWYRQSLGQGPEFLIYFQGTGAADDSGLPNDRFFAVRPEGSVSTLKIQRTERGDSAVYLCASSANIGLAQYFGPGTRLTVL.

This clonotype was counted at least ten times. The CDR3 region has the DNA TGTGCCAGCAGCCAACAGGGGACGCAGCCCCAGCATTTT. This encodes CASSQQGTQPQHF. V usage is TRBV5-8 and J usage is TRBJ1-5, with TRBD1 matching over 7 bases. Germline V lookup: CDR1 SGHTS, CDR2 YDEGEE. V was pared by 4 bases and J by 7 bases, with 5 bases of the junction left unmatched. This CDR3 is built from 13 residues. The variable domain in full, completed from reference TRBV5-8 and TRBJ1-5, reads EAGVTQSPTHLIKTRGQQATLRCSPISGHTSVYWYQQALGLGLQFLLWYDEGEERNRGNFPPRFSGRQFPNYSSELNVNALELEDSALYLCASSQQGTQPQHFGDGTRLSIL.

This clonotype was counted many times. The CDR3 DNA is TGTGCCAGCAGCTTACAGGCCCTGAACACTGAAGCTTTCTTT. It codes for CASSLQALNTEAFF. This chain uses TRBV7-9 with TRBJ1-1; D call uncertain. Germline V lookup: CDR1 SEHNR, CDR2 FQNEAQ (reference sequence). This CDR3 has 14 residues. Trimming removed 2 bases from V and 0 bases from J, with 7 bases in between.